Presented here are 22 T cell receptor beta chains from one specimen sequenced in a study of low-dose radiotherapy and immunotherapy resistance in tumors. Alpha and beta chains were covered, as first-strand cDNA relied on TRAV- and TRBV-specific primers. TCR amplification ran 20 PCR cycles using constant-region and V-primer adapter primers. TCRdb analysed the reads with MiXCR anew, one entry per CDR3 protein. The sample includes 40,000 or so distinct CDR3 sequences, around 30% of them seen just once. Time point reported: before trial treatment. Sequenced material: PBMCs, taken before treatment. The receptors stem from a male donor with gallbladder cancer.

This clonotype was counted at least ten times. The rearrangement uses TRBV11-1 and TRBJ2-7; 7 bases agree with TRBD1. V shed 7 bases and J 2 bases; nucleotides not matched to a gene: 8. This CDR3 comprises 14 residues. Germline CDR1 and CDR2: SGHAT and FQDESV (reference sequence). The CDR3 region is CASTERTGAYEQYF. CDR3 sequence (DNA): TGTGCCAGCACCGAGCGGACAGGAGCCTACGAGCAGTACTTC.

By share, this clonotype counts as medium-sized. The chain employs TRBV28 and TRBJ2-4; D uncertain. With 3 bases removed from V and 0 bases from J, the gap between germline ends came to 12 bases. Germline values: CDR1 MDHEN, CDR2 SYDVKM. The CDR3 has 16 amino acids. The CDR3 here is CASSFRVTLAKNIQYF. The CDR3 DNA is TGTGCCAGCAGTTTTCGGGTCACCTTAGCCAAAAACATTCAGTACTTC.

The table lists this clonotype with many counts. The V and J genes are TRBV18 and TRBJ2-3; no clear D. The V gene's germline CDR1 is KGHSH and CDR2 LQKENI. CDR3 length equals 11 residues. V gave up 5 bases and J gave up 2 bases, with 2 bases separating them. CDR3 amino acids: CASSITDTQYF. CDR3 DNA: TGTGCCAGCTCAATCACAGATACGCAGTATTTT.

This clonotype was seen ten or more times. This chain connects TRBV7-8 to TRBJ2-1; D gene unclear. V gave up 5 bases and J gave up 0 bases, with 17 bases separating them. Germline CDR1 reads SGHVS; CDR2 reads FQNEAQ. The CDR3 contains 17 residues. CDR3 sequence (DNA): TGTGCCAGCAGCCGACTCCGAAGCGAGAGCTCCTACAATGAGCAGTTCTTC. Residues: CASSRLRSESSYNEQFF. Supplemented by reference TRBV7-8 and TRBJ2-1, the full variable domain reads GAGVSQSPRYKVAKRGQDVALRCDPISGHVSLFWYQQALGQGPEFLTYFQNEAQLDKSGLPSDRFFAERPEGSVSTLKIQRTQQEDSAVYLCASSRLRSESSYNEQFFGPGTRLTVL.

This clonotype was counted a single time. The chain recombines TRBV20-1 with TRBJ2-2; 13 bases map to TRBD2. The V gene end was trimmed by 4 bases and the J gene end by 5 bases; junction bases not matched to a gene: 10. This CDR3 has 17 amino acids. Germline V gene sequence: CDR1 DFQATT, CDR2 SNEGSKA (reference sequence). The CDR3 bases are TGCAGTGCTATTCCCAGGACTAGCGGGAGTCTTACCGGGGAGCTGTTTTTT. It encodes CSAIPRTSGSLTGELFF.

This clonotype was observed many times. The chain employs TRBV19 and TRBJ2-1; D is possibly TRBD2 (6 bases). Trimming removed 6 bases from V and 7 bases from J, with 25 bases in between. This CDR3 has 17 residues. Germline CDR1 is LNHDA and CDR2 is SQIVND (reference sequence). The CDR3 sequence: CASRSTGSGLLGNEQFF. The CDR3 coding sequence is TGTGCCAGTAGATCCACGGGGTCGGGACTCCTAGGGAATGAGCAGTTCTTC. The full variable domain, completed using reference TRBV19 and TRBJ2-1, is DGGITQSPKYLFRKEGQNVTLSCEQNLNHDAMYWYRQDPGQGLRLIYYSQIVNDFQKGDIAEGYSVSREKKESFPLTVTSAQKNPTAFYLCASRSTGSGLLGNEQFFGPGTRLTVL.

This clonotype was observed at least ten times. The rearrangement links TRBV9 to TRBJ2-7; 8 bases agree with TRBD2. CDR1 SGDLS and CDR2 YYNGEE come from the germline V gene. V was clipped by 1 base and J by 4 bases; unmatched bases: 10. This CDR3 region has 16 residues. CDR3 residues: CASSVTSGGAAYEQYF. Written as DNA, the CDR3 is TGTGCCAGCAGCGTAACCAGCGGGGGAGCCGCTTACGAGCAGTACTTC.

The V call is TRBV9, the J call TRBJ2-1, with a possible D match to TRBD2 (5 bases). Germline CDR1 is SGDLS and CDR2 is YYNGEE. Trimming took off 6 bases at V and 2 bases at J, with 9 bases between the two ends. This CDR3 spans 13 amino acids. In nucleotides, the CDR3 is TGTGCCAGCACCGCCGGGGCCTACAATGAGCAGTTCTTC. Translating it yields CASTAGAYNEQFF.

There are many counts of this clonotype. The rearrangement uses TRBV5-1 and TRBJ2-3; D not certain. This CDR3 is 12 amino acids long. Trimming left V 7 bases short and J 4 bases short, with 10 bases between. The germline V gene has CDR1 SGHRS and CDR2 YFSETQ. The CDR3 protein is CASSSGADTQYF. The CDR3 DNA is TGCGCCAGCTCATCTGGGGCAGATACGCAGTATTTT.

By proportion, this clonotype is medium-sized. The chain links TRBV6-6 to TRBJ2-1; TRBD2 matches at 8 bases. CDR1 and CDR2 from the germline V gene are MNHNY and SVGAGI (reference sequence). The length of the CDR3 is 16 residues. The junction had 8 bases not matched to a gene; V was cut back by 2 bases and J by 5 bases. CDR3 sequence reads: CASSYGTGGKDNEQFF. As DNA, the CDR3 is TGTGCCAGCAGTTACGGGACGGGAGGGAAGGACAATGAGCAGTTCTTC.

This clonotype showed up many times. CDR3 sequence: CASSLDGGYASYNEQFF. For the CDR3, the DNA is TGCGCCAGCAGCTTGGATGGCGGGTATGCGTCCTACAATGAGCAGTTCTTC. The chain joins TRBV5-1 to TRBJ2-1; D perhaps matches TRBD2 (5 bases). CDR1 and CDR2 (germline): SGHRS, YFSETQ. The V gene lost 0 bases and the J gene lost 1 base, with 14 bases spanning the gap. The CDR3 is 17 residues long.

This clonotype was seen more than once but under ten times. V and J are TRBV12-3 or TRBV12-4 and TRBJ1-4, with D perhaps TRBD1 (5 bases). There are 15 residues in the CDR3. The V end was cut by 6 bases, the J end by 8 bases, with 19 bases between. CDR3 protein: CASRRGQGREEKLFF. The CDR3 coding sequence is TGTGCCAGCAGAAGAGGTCAGGGCCGGGAGGAAAAACTGTTTTTT.

At least ten counts were recorded for this clonotype. The V and J genes are TRBV12-3 or TRBV12-4 and TRBJ2-7, with 8 bases lining up with TRBD1. This CDR3 has 13 amino acids. Trimming cost V 6 bases and J 7 bases; bases outside gene matches: 8. CDR3 sequence: CASSPTGAREQYF. DNA of the CDR3: TGTGCCAGCAGCCCGACAGGGGCGAGGGAGCAGTACTTC.

In the case of this clonotype: A read error likely explains this, since a far larger clone differs by one base. The chain has TRBV27 and TRBJ2-1; perhaps TRBD2 as D (6 bases). The CDR3 extends over 16 amino acids. Per the germline V gene, CDR1 is MNHEY and CDR2 is SMNVEV (reference sequence). The CDR3 DNA is TGTGCCACCAGTGACACCGGGAGAGGTATTTCTGGGGAGCAGTTCTTC. Protein product: CATSDTGRGISGEQFF.

In its sample, this clonotype ranks as medium-sized. This chain links TRBV7-2 with TRBJ2-3; D perhaps matches TRBD1 (6 bases). Deletions cut 7 bases from V and 8 bases from J, with 25 bases between. The CDR3 length is 16 residues. Germline-derived CDR1 and CDR2 are SGHTA and FQGNSA. CDR3 DNA: TGTGCCAGCACCAAAGAACCCAGGGGTGGAAGACCTACGCAGTATTTT. This gives the protein CASTKEPRGGRPTQYF.

This clonotype has ten or more counts. This chain uses TRBV6-2 or TRBV6-3 with TRBJ2-7; D unclear. The CDR3 contains 14 residues. CDR1 and CDR2 from the germline V gene are MNHEY and SVGEGT. Trimming cost V 8 bases and J 2 bases, with 16 bases left between them. DNA of the CDR3: TGTGCCAGCCTCGTTACCAATGGCCCCTACGAGCAGTACTTC. The encoded protein is CASLVTNGPYEQYF.

A few counts support this clonotype. V and J are TRBV28 and TRBJ2-1, with D tentatively TRBD2 (6 bases). There are 15 residues in the CDR3. CDR1 and CDR2 from the germline V gene are MDHEN and SYDVKM. V gave up 2 bases and J gave up 0 bases, with 8 bases separating them. CDR3 DNA sequence: TGTGCCAGCAGTTTACTGGGGGGCTCCTACAATGAGCAGTTCTTC. Translated, it gives CASSLLGGSYNEQFF.

The gene calls are TRBV18 and TRBJ2-1, with D unresolved. In germline, CDR1 is KGHSH, CDR2 LQKENI. V lost 7 bases and J lost 6, with 10 bases in between. CDR3 length equals 12 residues. The CDR3 bases are TGTGCCAGCTTACCCCCCCTCAATGAGCAGTTCTTC. Translating gives CASLPPLNEQFF.

This clonotype was counted many times. V is TRBV10-3 and J is TRBJ2-7; 7 bases are a match to TRBD1. V dropped 2 bases and J dropped 3; count of bases not matched to a gene: 4. Germline V lookup: CDR1 ENHRY, CDR2 SYGVKD. This CDR3 has 14 residues. The CDR3 loop is CAISEGGQHYEQYF. The CDR3, as DNA: TGTGCCATCAGTGAGGGGGGACAGCACTACGAGCAGTACTTC.

The chain carries TRBV28 and TRBJ2-3; no clear D. V gave up 2 bases and J gave up 1 base, with 4 bases separating them. The germline V gene encodes CDR1 MDHEN and CDR2 SYDVKM. There are 13 residues in the CDR3. CDR3 in amino acids: CASSLQRTDTQYF. The CDR3 DNA reads TGTGCCAGCAGTTTACAGCGCACAGATACGCAGTATTTT. Based on the CDR3 plus reference TRBV28 and TRBJ2-3, the full variable domain is DVKVTQSSRYLVKRTGEKVFLECVQDMDHENMFWYRQDPGLGLRLIYFSYDVKMKEKGDIPEGYSVSREKKERFSLILESASTNQTSMYLCASSLQRTDTQYFGPGTRLTVL.

Only one count was recorded for this clonotype. J is TRBJ2-7 and V is TRBV12-3 or TRBV12-4, with 8 bases identical to TRBD1. The V gene end was trimmed by 3 bases and the J gene end by 5 bases; junction bases not matched to a gene: 21. This CDR3 is 19 amino acids long. The CDR3 sequence is CASSFRGQTFWRASDEQYF. The CDR3 DNA sequence: TGTGCCAGCAGTTTCAGGGGGCAGACCTTCTGGCGGGCGTCCGACGAGCAGTACTTC.

This clonotype was detected only once. The chain joins TRBV2 to TRBJ2-7, with D perhaps TRBD2 (5 bases). The CDR3 extends over 12 amino acids. Trimming left V 7 bases short and J 3 bases short, with 10 bases between. CDR1 and CDR2 (germline): SNHLY, FYNNEI. The CDR3 sequence: CASTRGNYEQYF. The CDR3 DNA sequence: TGTGCCAGCACCCGGGGTAACTACGAGCAGTACTTC. The entire variable domain, with the rest obtained from reference TRBV2 and TRBJ2-7, is as follows: EPEVTQTPSHQVTQMGQEVILRCVPISNHLYFYWYRQILGQKVEFLVSFYNNEISEKSEIFDDQFSVERPDGSNFTLKIRSTKLEDSAMYFCASTRGNYEQYFGPGTRLTVT.